The 19 T cell receptor beta chains given below trace back to one sample, sequenced in a study of cytomegalovirus exposure and HLA in healthy donors. Primers included in the PCR were 60 Vbeta and 13 Jbeta primers. Sequencing was performed with immunoSEQ multiplex PCR; in TCRdb, only in-frame clones are kept and a portion is missing. The sample contains 100,000 to 120,000 clones, about three quarters of which appear only once. The specimen was PBMCs. The origin of the receptors is an older woman in good health and CMV-seropositive.

The chain carries TRBV6-5 and TRBJ2-1; TRBD2 matches at 11 bases. CDR1 and CDR2 from the germline V gene are MNHEY and SVGAGI. The CDR3 sequence is 14 residues long. V was pared by 8 bases and J by 7 bases, with 7 bases of the junction left unmatched. The CDR3 DNA sequence: TGTGCCAGCGGGATAGCGGGAGGGTTAAATGAGCAGTTCTTC. As protein: CASGIAGGLNEQFF.

CDR3 residues: CASSPRPDEDYGYTF. CDR3 in DNA: TGTGCCAGCAGCCCCAGGCCCGACGAAGACTATGGCTACACCTTC. The genes are TRBV7-3 and TRBJ1-2; no definite D call. CDR1 SGHTA and CDR2 FQGTGA come from the germline V gene. This CDR3 region has 15 residues. Trimming removed 5 bases at V and 3 bases at J, with 16 bases between.

The rearrangement joins TRBV6-1 to TRBJ2-7, with 7 bases matching TRBD1. CDR1 MNHNS and CDR2 SASEGT come from the germline V gene. There are 15 residues in the CDR3. J gave up 2 bases and V 3 bases, and 7 bases lay outside the gene matches. Here the CDR3 reads CASSDYGQATYEQYF. CDR3 nucleotide sequence: TGTGCCAGCAGTGACTATGGACAGGCTACCTACGAGCAGTACTTC.

The rearrangement uses TRBV28 and TRBJ1-2, with TRBD1 matching 8 bases. CDR1 and CDR2 (germline): MDHEN, SYDVKM. Trimming cost V 5 bases and J 2 bases; bases outside gene matches: 7. The CDR3 extends over 15 amino acids. The CDR3 reads CASSTSGGPNYGYTF. The DNA for the CDR3 is TGTGCCAGCAGTACCTCAGGGGGCCCCAACTATGGCTACACCTTC.

The J gene is TRBJ2-5, the V gene TRBV5-1; 12 positions agree with TRBD1. Germline-derived CDR1 and CDR2 are SGHRS and YFSETQ. J was trimmed by 5 bases and V by 0 bases; bases with no gene match: 5. The CDR3 is made up of 16 amino acids. The CDR3: CASSLDGTGGWETQYF. The CDR3 coding sequence is TGCGCCAGCAGCTTGGATGGGACAGGGGGCTGGGAGACCCAGTACTTC.

Here the CDR3 reads CASSSGQARNTEAFF. The CDR3 nucleotides read TGTGCCAGCAGTTCCGGACAGGCCAGAAACACTGAAGCTTTCTTT. V is TRBV6-5 and J is TRBJ1-1, with 7 bases identical to TRBD1. Germline CDR1 is MNHEY and CDR2 is SVGAGI. The CDR3 length is 15 residues. With V trimmed by 4 bases and J by 2 bases, 7 bases remained unmatched.

This clone was seen a handful of times. The V gene is TRBV19, the J gene TRBJ2-7, with D maybe TRBD1 (5 bases). CDR1 is LNHDA, CDR2 SQIVND, per germline (reference sequence). The CDR3 length is 14 residues. V was cut by 10 bases and J by 3 bases, with 19 bases left in between. In nucleotides, the CDR3 is TGTGCCACTCGGCGTGGGGCAGGAGACTACGAGCAGTACTTC. Its protein is CATRRGAGDYEQYF.

CDR3 nucleotide sequence: TGTGCCAGCAGTTTCGCAGGGACTTCCCAAGAGACCCAGTACTTC. The encoded protein is CASSFAGTSQETQYF. The J gene is TRBJ2-5, the V gene TRBV28, with D perhaps matching TRBD2 (6 bases). This CDR3 region has 15 residues. Per germline, CDR1 MDHEN and CDR2 SYDVKM. Trimming left V 3 bases short and J 1 base short, with 12 bases between.

The chain is built from TRBV5-1 and TRBJ2-3; 8 bases are shared with TRBD2. The germline V gene encodes CDR1 SGHRS and CDR2 YFSETQ. V shed 5 bases, J shed 3 bases, and the junction held 5 bases outside the gene matches. The CDR3 covers 14 residues. The CDR3 here is CASRTGLVTDTQYF. As DNA, the CDR3 is TGCGCCAGCAGAACGGGACTAGTAACAGATACGCAGTATTTT.

V usage is TRBV7-3 and J usage is TRBJ1-1; TRBD1 might be the D (5 bases). The CDR3 extends over 16 amino acids. Germline V CDR1 and CDR2: SGHTA, FQGTGA. Trimming cost V 5 bases and J 5 bases, with 21 bases left between them. CDR3 sequence (DNA): TGTGCCAGCAGCGGGGGGGGACTCCGGGCGCGTACTGAAGCTTTCTTT. Translating gives CASSGGGLRARTEAFF. Based on the CDR3 plus reference TRBV7-3 and TRBJ1-1, the full variable domain is GAGVSQTPSNKVTEKGKYVELRCDPISGHTALYWYRQSLGQGPEFLIYFQGTGAADDSGLPNDRFFAVRPEGSVSTLKIQRTERGDSAVYLCASSGGGLRARTEAFFGQGTRLTVV.

The V call is TRBV30, the J call TRBJ1-2; weak D call: TRBD1 (6 bases). The CDR3 has 13 residues. CDR1 is GTSNPN and CDR2 is SVGIG in the germline V gene (reference sequence). Deletions cut 1 base from V and 6 bases from J, with 12 bases between. In DNA, the CDR3 is TGTGCCTGGAGTGAAGGGCAGGGGAATGGCTACACCTTC. Amino acid sequence: CAWSEGQGNGYTF. The full variable domain, in which reference TRBV30 and TRBJ1-2 provide the parts outside the CDR3, is SQTIHQWPATLVQPVGSPLSLECTVEGTSNPNLYWYRQAAGRGLQLLFYSVGIGQISSEVPQNLSASRPQDRQFILSSKKLLLSDSGFYLCAWSEGQGNGYTFGSGTRLTVV.

This rearrangement joins TRBV28 to TRBJ2-7, with D tentatively TRBD2 (6 bases). The V gene lost 3 bases and the J gene lost 3 bases, with 15 bases spanning the gap. The length of the CDR3 is 15 residues. From germline, CDR1 is MDHEN and CDR2 SYDVKM. CDR3 DNA sequence: TGTGCCAGCAGTTTGACTAGTCCCTACAACTACGAGCAGTACTTC. Translation: CASSLTSPYNYEQYF.

The V call is TRBV7-9, the J call TRBJ1-1; D is unresolved. There are 11 residues in the CDR3. CDR1 and CDR2 (germline): SEHNR, FQNEAQ (reference sequence). V was shortened by 10 bases and J by 4 bases, with 10 bases between the two germline ends. CDR3: CATVRSTEAFF. The CDR3 bases are TGTGCCACCGTTCGGAGCACTGAAGCTTTCTTT.

The chain uses TRBV4-1 and TRBJ1-3; a weak D match, TRBD1 (5 bases). The CDR3 extends over 18 amino acids. Germline loops: CDR1 MGHRA, CDR2 YSYEKL. Trimming pared 0 bases from V and 4 bases from J, leaving 19 bases between. In DNA, the CDR3 is TGCGCCAGCAGCCAAGAGGGCAGGGCTGCGTACGTAGGAAACACCATATATTTT. Protein: CASSQEGRAAYVGNTIYF.

The chain couples TRBV7-3 to TRBJ2-5; TRBD1 agrees at 7 bases. Germline CDR1 and CDR2: SGHTA and FQGTGA. J gave up 4 bases and V 3 bases, and 2 bases lay outside the gene matches. This CDR3 has 13 residues. For the CDR3, the DNA is TGTGCCAGCAGCTTGGGACAGACAGAGACCCAGTACTTC. Protein product: CASSLGQTETQYF.

The chain carries TRBV25-1 and TRBJ1-2; TRBD1 matches at 7 bases. The V gene's germline CDR1 is MGHDK and CDR2 SYGVNS. V lost 0 bases to trimming and J lost 4 bases; unmatched junction nucleotides: 11. The CDR3 totals 17 residues. CDR3 DNA sequence: TGTGCCAGCAGTGAATACGGGGACAGCGACTTTCTCTATGGCTACACCTTC. It codes for CASSEYGDSDFLYGYTF.

This clone was counted a single time. The V gene is TRBV7-9, the J gene TRBJ1-3; D might be TRBD1 (5 bases). This CDR3 has 15 residues. V lost 4 bases and J lost 1, with 11 bases in between. Germline loops: CDR1 SEHNR, CDR2 FQNEAQ (reference sequence). The CDR3 spells CASSSQQASGNTIYF. CDR3 sequence (DNA): TGTGCCAGCAGCTCCCAACAGGCTTCTGGAAACACCATATATTTT.

The chain joins TRBV19 to TRBJ1-5; 7 bases agree with TRBD1. The CDR3 is 12 amino acids. Germline V gene lookup returns CDR1 LNHDA and CDR2 SQIVND (reference sequence). With V trimmed by 9 bases and J by 7 bases, 6 bases remained unmatched. The CDR3 nucleotides are TGTGCCAGCGGACAGGTAGGGCAGCCCCAGCATTTT. Its protein product is CASGQVGQPQHF.

The chain is built from TRBV7-2 and TRBJ2-1, with 7 bases identical to TRBD1. The junction had 6 bases not matched to a gene; V was cut back by 5 bases and J by 2 bases. The CDR3 loop spans 15 amino acids. Germline CDR1 is SGHTA and CDR2 is FQGNSA. DNA for the CDR3: TGTGCCAGCAGCGTTACTACAGGGGCCTACAATGAGCAGTTCTTC. It yields the protein CASSVTTGAYNEQFF.